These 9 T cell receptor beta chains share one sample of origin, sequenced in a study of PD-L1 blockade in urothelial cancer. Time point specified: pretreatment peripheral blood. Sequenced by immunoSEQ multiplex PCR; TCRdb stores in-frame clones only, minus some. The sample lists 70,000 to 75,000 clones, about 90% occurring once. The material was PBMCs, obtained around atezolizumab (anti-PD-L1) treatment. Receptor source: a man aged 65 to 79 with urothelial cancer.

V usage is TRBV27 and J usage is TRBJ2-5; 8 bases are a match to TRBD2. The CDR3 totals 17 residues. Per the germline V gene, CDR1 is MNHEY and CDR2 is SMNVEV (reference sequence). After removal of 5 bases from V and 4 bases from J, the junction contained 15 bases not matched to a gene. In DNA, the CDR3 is TGTGCCAGCAGTCCCAACGGGGTAGCGGGATCGGCAGAGACCCAGTACTTC. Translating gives CASSPNGVAGSAETQYF.

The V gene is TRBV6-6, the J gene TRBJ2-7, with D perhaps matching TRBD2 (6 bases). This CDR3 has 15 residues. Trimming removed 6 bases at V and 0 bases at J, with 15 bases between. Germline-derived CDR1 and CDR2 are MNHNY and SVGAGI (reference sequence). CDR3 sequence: CASSSGLPNSYEQYF. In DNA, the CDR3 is TGTGCCAGCAGCTCGGGACTGCCGAACTCCTACGAGCAGTACTTC.

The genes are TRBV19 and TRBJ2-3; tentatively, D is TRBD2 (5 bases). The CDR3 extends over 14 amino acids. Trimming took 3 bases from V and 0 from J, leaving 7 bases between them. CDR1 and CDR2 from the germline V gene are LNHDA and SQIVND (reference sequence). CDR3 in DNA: TGTGCCAGTAGTATCAGCGGTAGCACAGATACGCAGTATTTT. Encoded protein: CASSISGSTDTQYF. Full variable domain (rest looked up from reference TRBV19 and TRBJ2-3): DGGITQSPKYLFRKEGQNVTLSCEQNLNHDAMYWYRQDPGQGLRLIYYSQIVNDFQKGDIAEGYSVSREKKESFPLTVTSAQKNPTAFYLCASSISGSTDTQYFGPGTRLTVL.

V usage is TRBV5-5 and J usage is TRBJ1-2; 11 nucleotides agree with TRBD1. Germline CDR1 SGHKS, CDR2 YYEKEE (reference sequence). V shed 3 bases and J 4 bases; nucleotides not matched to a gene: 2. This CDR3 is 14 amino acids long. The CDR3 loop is CASSSDRGPYGYTF. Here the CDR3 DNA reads TGTGCCAGCAGCTCGGACAGGGGGCCCTATGGCTACACCTTC. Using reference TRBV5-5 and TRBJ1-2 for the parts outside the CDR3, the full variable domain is DAGVTQSPTHLIKTRGQQVTLRCSPISGHKSVSWYQQVLGQGPQFIFQYYEKEERGRGNFPDRFSARQFPNYSSELNVNALLLGDSALYLCASSSDRGPYGYTFGSGTRLTVV.

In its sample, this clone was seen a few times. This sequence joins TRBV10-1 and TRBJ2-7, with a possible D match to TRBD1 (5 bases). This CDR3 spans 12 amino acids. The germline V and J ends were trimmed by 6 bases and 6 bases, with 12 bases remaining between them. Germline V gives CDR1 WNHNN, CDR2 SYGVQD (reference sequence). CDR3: CASRVLQGEQYF. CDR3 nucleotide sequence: TGCGCCAGCAGGGTCCTCCAGGGCGAGCAGTACTTC.

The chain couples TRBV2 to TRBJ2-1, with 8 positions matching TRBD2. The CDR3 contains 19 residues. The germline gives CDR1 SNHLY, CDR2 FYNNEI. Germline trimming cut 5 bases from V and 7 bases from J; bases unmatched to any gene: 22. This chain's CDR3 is CASSSSSSGVLRGGNEQFF. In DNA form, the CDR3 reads TGTGCCAGCAGTTCTAGTAGTAGCGGGGTCCTTCGGGGGGGGAATGAGCAGTTCTTC.

In DNA, the CDR3 is TGTGCCAGCAGCGTAGCGGGGACAGGGTACGAGCAGTACTTC. It translates to CASSVAGTGYEQYF. J is TRBJ2-7 and V is TRBV9; the match to TRBD1 covers 9 bases. Unmatched junction bases numbered 2, after V lost 0 bases and J lost 4 bases. In germline, CDR1 is SGDLS, CDR2 YYNGEE. This CDR3 region has 14 residues.

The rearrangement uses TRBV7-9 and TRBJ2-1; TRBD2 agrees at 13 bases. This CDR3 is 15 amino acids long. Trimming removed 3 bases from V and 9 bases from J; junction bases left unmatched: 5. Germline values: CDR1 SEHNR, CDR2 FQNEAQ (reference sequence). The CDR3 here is CASSFTSGRAVEQFF. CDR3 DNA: TGTGCCAGCAGCTTTACTAGCGGGAGGGCCGTTGAGCAGTTCTTC.

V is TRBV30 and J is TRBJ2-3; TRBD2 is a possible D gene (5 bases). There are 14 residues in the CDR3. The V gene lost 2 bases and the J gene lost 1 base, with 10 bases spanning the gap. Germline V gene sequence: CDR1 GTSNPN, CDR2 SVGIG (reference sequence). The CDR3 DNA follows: TGTGCCTGGAGTAGGACTGTGGGCACAGATACGCAGTATTTT. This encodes CAWSRTVGTDTQYF. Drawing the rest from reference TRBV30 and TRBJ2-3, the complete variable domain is SQTIHQWPATLVQPVGSPLSLECTVEGTSNPNLYWYRQAAGRGLQLLFYSVGIGQISSEVPQNLSASRPQDRQFILSSKKLLLSDSGFYLCAWSRTVGTDTQYFGPGTRLTVL.